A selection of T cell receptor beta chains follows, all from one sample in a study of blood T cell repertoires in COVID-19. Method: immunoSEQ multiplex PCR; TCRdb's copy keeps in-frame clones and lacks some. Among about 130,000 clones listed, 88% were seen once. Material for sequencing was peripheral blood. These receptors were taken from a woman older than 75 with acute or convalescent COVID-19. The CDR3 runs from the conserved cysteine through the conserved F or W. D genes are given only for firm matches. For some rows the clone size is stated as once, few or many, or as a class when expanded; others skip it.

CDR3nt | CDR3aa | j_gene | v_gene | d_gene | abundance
TGTGCCAGCGGTCAGGGGGTGCCCTACGAGCAGTACTTC | CASGQGVPYEQYF | TRBJ2-7 | TRBV5-5 | TRBD1 | -
TGCAGTGCTTGGGACAGCTACGAGCAGTACTTC | CSAWDSYEQYF | TRBJ2-7 | TRBV20-1 | TRBD1 | -
TGTGCCAGCAGCTTGGATCCGTCAGGGGGGTTCACCGGGGAGCTGTTTTTT | CASSLDPSGGFTGELFF | TRBJ2-2 | TRBV5-5 | - | -
TGTGCCAGCAGCTTAGCGCGCGGGGGAGGGCATGATCAGCCCCAGCATTTT | CASSLARGGGHDQPQHF | TRBJ1-5 | TRBV7-9 | - | -
TGTGCCAGCAGCTTGAGACACATCTACGAGCAGTACTTC | CASSLRHIYEQYF | TRBJ2-7 | TRBV5-6 | - | -
TGTGCCAGCAGCTTAGATCGGACAGGGGGAAGCGTCCTGACTTTC | CASSLDRTGGSVLTF | TRBJ2-6 | TRBV7-9 | TRBD1 | -
TGTGCCAGCAGCGAGGGACTAGCGGGATTCTCTGGGGCCAACGTCCTGACTTTC | CASSEGLAGFSGANVLTF | TRBJ2-6 | TRBV5-4 | TRBD2 | -
TGTGCCAGTAGTATAACGGCAGACAACTCTGGAAACACCATATATTTT | CASSITADNSGNTIYF | TRBJ1-3 | TRBV19 | - | -
TGTGCCAGCAGTTTACAAGCGGGAGTTGTCGGGGAGCTGTTTTTT | CASSLQAGVVGELFF | TRBJ2-2 | TRBV27 | TRBD2 | -
TGTGCCAGTAGTATTGGGACAGGGGAGTCCTACGAGCAGTACTTC | CASSIGTGESYEQYF | TRBJ2-7 | TRBV19 | TRBD1 | -
TGTGCCAGCAGAGCGACAGGGGCTGGTTCACCCCTCCACTTT | CASRATGAGSPLHF | TRBJ1-6 | TRBV27 | TRBD1 | once
TGTGCCAGCTCACAGGGACAGGGGTCCACTGAAGCTTTCTTT | CASSQGQGSTEAFF | TRBJ1-1 | TRBV18 | TRBD1 | -
TGTGCCAGCAGCTTAAGGAGCCAAAATTCACCCCTCCACTTT | CASSLRSQNSPLHF | TRBJ1-6 | TRBV11-2 | - | -
TGTGCCAGCAGCCCGGGACTAGCGGGGGGTGAGCAGTTCTTC | CASSPGLAGGEQFF | TRBJ2-1 | TRBV2 | TRBD2 | -
TGTGCCAGTAGTATACGGGGGAGTGGTGCTGAAGCTTTCTTT | CASSIRGSGAEAFF | TRBJ1-1 | TRBV19 | - | -
TGTGCCAGCAGTTGGACAGGTCGAGAAGGCTACACCTTC | CASSWTGREGYTF | TRBJ1-2 | TRBV2 | TRBD1 | -
TGTGCCAGCAGCCAAGGACAGGCTGGTAATAATTCACCCCTCCACTTT | CASSQGQAGNNSPLHF | TRBJ1-6 | TRBV3-1/TRBV3-2 | - | -
TGTGCCAGCAGCTTAGCCAGCGGGAGGGCCCTCGGTGAGCAGTTCTTC | CASSLASGRALGEQFF | TRBJ2-1 | TRBV7-8 | TRBD2 | -
TGTGCCAGCAGCCATAGGGGTTCAGAGGAAAAACTGTTTTTT | CASSHRGSEEKLFF | TRBJ1-4 | TRBV3-1/TRBV3-2 | - | -
TGCGCCAGCAGCTTGTCGGGGGTTGGATCCTACGAGCAGTACTTC | CASSLSGVGSYEQYF | TRBJ2-7 | TRBV5-1 | - | -
TGTGCCAGCAGCGTAGAAATGGGGCCGGATAATGAAAAACTGTTTTTT | CASSVEMGPDNEKLFF | TRBJ1-4 | TRBV9 | - | few
TGTGCCAGCAGTCCCAGGGGGCGGGCCGGGGAGCTGTTTTTT | CASSPRGRAGELFF | TRBJ2-2 | TRBV7-6 | TRBD1 | once
TGTGCCAGCAGCCCGGGGGGGCAAGAGACCCAGTACTTC | CASSPGGQETQYF | TRBJ2-5 | TRBV7-2 | TRBD2 | -
TGTGCCAGGATTACGGGGGGCGCGTCCTATAATTCACCCCTCCACTTT | CARITGGASYNSPLHF | TRBJ1-6 | TRBV21-1 | - | -
TGTGCCAGCAGTTTAGGACAGCAGCAGTACTTC | CASSLGQQQYF | TRBJ2-7 | TRBV28 | - | -
TGTGCCAGCAGTTCCCGGACAGGGCAGATTGGAGAAAAACTGTTTTTT | CASSSRTGQIGEKLFF | TRBJ1-4 | TRBV28 | TRBD1 | once
TGTGCCAGCAGCTTGGCCGGGCAGGGAAATGAAAAACTGTTTTTT | CASSLAGQGNEKLFF | TRBJ1-4 | TRBV5-6 | - | -
TGCGCCAGCAGCCCACCTAACACAGATACGCAGTATTTT | CASSPPNTDTQYF | TRBJ2-3 | TRBV5-1 | - | -
TGTGCCAGCAGTTTCCAGGGAAACACTGAAGCTTTCTTT | CASSFQGNTEAFF | TRBJ1-1 | TRBV27 | - | -
TGTGCCAGCAGCCATAGCGGGAGCCAAGAGACCCAGTACTTC | CASSHSGSQETQYF | TRBJ2-5 | TRBV28 | TRBD2 | -
TGTGCCAGCAGCTGGACAGGGGACGAGCAGTACTTC | CASSWTGDEQYF | TRBJ2-7 | TRBV9 | TRBD1 | few
TGTGCCAGCTCACCAAGGAAGGGAGAATCGGGGGAGACCCAGTACTTC | CASSPRKGESGETQYF | TRBJ2-5 | TRBV18 | - | -
TGTGCCAGCTCACCACCCGGGACAGGGGCCAATCAGCCCCAGCATTTT | CASSPPGTGANQPQHF | TRBJ1-5 | TRBV18 | TRBD1 | -
TGTGCCAGCACCTCGGGTTCCTACAATGAGCAGTTCTTC | CASTSGSYNEQFF | TRBJ2-1 | TRBV27 | - | -
TGTGCCAGCAGCCAAAGGGGCCAAGAGACCCAGTACTTC | CASSQRGQETQYF | TRBJ2-5 | TRBV3-1/TRBV3-2 | - | -
TGTGCCAGTAGCTCTTGGGTGGGACAGCACTATGGCTACACCTTC | CASSSWVGQHYGYTF | TRBJ1-2 | TRBV19 | TRBD1 | -
TGCAGCGTCGACAGGGGGACCAACGAGCAGTACTTC | CSVDRGTNEQYF | TRBJ2-7 | TRBV29-1 | TRBD1 | -
TGTGCCAGCAGCCAAGAGGGGAGAGATACGCAGTATTTT | CASSQEGRDTQYF | TRBJ2-3 | TRBV3-1/TRBV3-2 | - | once
TGTGCCAGCAGTTTGGGGGGGTCCGAAAAACTGTTTTTT | CASSLGGSEKLFF | TRBJ1-4 | TRBV27 | - | -
TGTGCCAGCAGCCGCATTGGACAGGGGGGAGTGCCTAATGAAAAACTGTTTTTT | CASSRIGQGGVPNEKLFF | TRBJ1-4 | TRBV14 | TRBD1 | few
TGCAGCGTTGAAACCCTCGGGAGTACTATGAACACTGAAGCTTTCTTT | CSVETLGSTMNTEAFF | TRBJ1-1 | TRBV29-1 | - | -
TGTGCCAGTAGTAACCCCTCGGGTTATGGCTACACCTTC | CASSNPSGYGYTF | TRBJ1-2 | TRBV19 | - | -
TGTGCCAGCAGCTTGACAGATTACTATGGCTACACCTTC | CASSLTDYYGYTF | TRBJ1-2 | TRBV7-2 | - | -
TGTGCCAGCAAAGCGGAAGGGGACTACAATCAGCCCCAGCATTTT | CASKAEGDYNQPQHF | TRBJ1-5 | TRBV27 | - | -
TGTGCCATCAGTGGTGGGCCCGGAGAGACCCAGTACTTC | CAISGGPGETQYF | TRBJ2-5 | TRBV10-3 | - | -
TGTGCCAGTACCCAGGGTAGAAGAAAACTGTTTTTT | CASTQGRRKLFF | TRBJ1-4 | TRBV19 | - | -
TGTGCCAGCACGGGGATATCCTACGAGCAGTACTTC | CASTGISYEQYF | TRBJ2-7 | TRBV6-5 | - | -
TGTGCCAGTAGTATTATTGGGACAGGGTTGGCAGATACGCAGTATTTT | CASSIIGTGLADTQYF | TRBJ2-3 | TRBV19 | TRBD1 | -
TGTGCCAGCAGCGTAGGGGCAGTAGGCTACGAGCAGTACTTC | CASSVGAVGYEQYF | TRBJ2-7 | TRBV9 | - | once
TGTGCCAGCAGCTCGTTCTACGAGCAGTACTTC | CASSSFYEQYF | TRBJ2-7 | TRBV5-4 | - | -
TGTGCCAGCACCCGTTGGGCAGTAAGGAACACTGAAGCTTTCTTT | CASTRWAVRNTEAFF | TRBJ1-1 | TRBV2 | - | once
TGTGCCACCAGCACCTTGGGCGGGAGGATTTACAATGAGCAGTTCTTC | CATSTLGGRIYNEQFF | TRBJ2-1 | TRBV15 | TRBD2 | -
TGTGCCAGCAGCTTAAGGCTGGGACAGAACACAGATACGCAGTATTTT | CASSLRLGQNTDTQYF | TRBJ2-3 | TRBV5-8 | TRBD1 | few
TGCAGCGTTGAGACTACCTACAATGAGCAGTTCTTC | CSVETTYNEQFF | TRBJ2-1 | TRBV29-1 | - | -
TGTGCCAGCAGCCCAGGGTATGGAAACACCATATATTTT | CASSPGYGNTIYF | TRBJ1-3 | TRBV7-8 | - | -